This entry describes one TCR beta chain. Antigen unknown. This specimen belongs to a study of human versus mouse CDR3 diversity and MHC coevolution. Findings of the study overall: Clonal inequality was lowest in most of the three human donors.

Only in-frame clones appear in the TCRdb table, and some are missing; sequencing was by immunoSEQ multiplex PCR. This sample carries about 83,000 clones, about 90% of them seen once, and the ten largest clones take roughly 0.16%. The length of the CDR3 is 15 residues. J gave up 4 bases and V 8 bases, and 10 bases lay outside the gene matches. Germline V gene lookup returns CDR1 MGHRA and CDR2 YSYEKL. The J gene is TRBJ2-1, the V gene TRBV4-1, with 8 bases fitting TRBD2. The sequenced material came from naive CD4+ T cells from blood. Subset denoted: CD45RO-negative CD62L-positive naive CD4 T cells. The source of this sequence is a person between 25 and 75 years old in good health. The CDR3 DNA is TGCGCCAGCGGAGTAGCGGGGCAGGTTTACAATGAGCAGTTCTTC. Protein sequence: CASGVAGQVYNEQFF.